The clone carrying this T cell receptor (beta chain) was seen a handful of times. The antigen is undetermined. The data were obtained in a study of cytomegalovirus exposure and HLA in healthy donors. Whole-study findings and limits: In vitro experiments confirmed that three CMV-associated chains were specific for CMV antigens. Analyzed later, most CMV-associated TCR beta chains appeared HLA-restricted. The investigators catalogued 164 TCR beta chains as cytomegalovirus-associated. Most TCR sequences were seen very rarely across donors, but some public TCRs occurred in many.

In germline, CDR1 is MNHEY, CDR2 SMNVEV (reference sequence). V dropped 5 bases and J dropped 7 bases, with 15 bases sitting between them. There are 14 residues in the CDR3. The PCR made use of 60 Vbeta and 13 Jbeta primers. Clones were read by immunoSEQ multiplex PCR, and TCRdb kept only the in-frame ones, dropping some. The repertoire holds about 130,000 clones, with 78% as singletons. The chain joins TRBV27 to TRBJ2-1; D perhaps matches TRBD1 (6 bases). Sample: PBMCs. The sequence came from a man aged 25 to 45 in good health and CMV-seropositive. This CDR3 reads CASSPGARGNEQFF. CDR3 nucleotides: TGTGCCAGCAGTCCCGGAGCCAGGGGTAATGAGCAGTTCTTC.